These 13 T cell receptor beta chains were all obtained from the same sample, sequenced in a study of blood T cell repertoires in COVID-19. Here immunoSEQ multiplex PCR was the method, and the copy in TCRdb shows in-frame clones only, minus some. This sample has 450,000 or so clones, with approximately 90% found just once. The source material was peripheral blood. These receptors were taken from a man aged 18 to 35 with COVID-19, enrolled during active disease.

The chain couples TRBV4-1 to TRBJ1-2, with no clear D. Trimming took off 0 bases at V and 8 bases at J, with 10 bases between the two ends. The germline V gene has CDR1 MGHRA and CDR2 YSYEKL. CDR3 length: 13 amino acids. The CDR3 spells CASSQDLLGGYTF. The CDR3 DNA reads as TGCGCCAGCAGCCAAGATCTCTTGGGCGGCTACACCTTC.

J is TRBJ1-2 and V is TRBV7-2; D not certain. Trimming removed 4 bases from V and 1 base from J, with 19 bases in between. The CDR3 sequence is 17 residues long. Looked up from germline, CDR1 is SGHTA and CDR2 is FQGNSA. The CDR3: CASSSASDISDNYGYTF. The CDR3 DNA sequence: TGTGCCAGCAGCTCCGCCTCCGACATATCGGATAACTATGGCTACACCTTC.

This chain links TRBV14 with TRBJ2-2, with 8 positions matching TRBD1. The CDR3 has 15 amino acids. V lost 0 bases, J lost 5 bases, and 2 bases stayed unmatched. The germline V gene encodes CDR1 SGHDN and CDR2 FVKESK. CDR3 amino acids: CASSQDRGRTGELFF. The CDR3 bases are TGTGCCAGCAGCCAAGACAGGGGGCGGACCGGGGAGCTGTTTTTT.

This chain connects TRBV14 to TRBJ2-5; D is unresolved. This CDR3 has 13 residues. V gave up 1 base and J gave up 3 bases, with 6 bases separating them. Germline V gene sequence: CDR1 SGHDN, CDR2 FVKESK. The CDR3: CASSQGEEETQYF. Written as DNA, the CDR3 is TGTGCCAGCAGCCAAGGCGAGGAAGAGACCCAGTACTTC.

The sample holds one count of this clone. Within the sample, other DNA sequences also encode this same CDR3. The V call is TRBV7-9, the J call TRBJ1-2; 8 bases map to TRBD1. CDR3 length: 14 amino acids. Trimming took 2 bases from V and 4 from J; bases not matched to a gene: 3. CDR1 SEHNR and CDR2 FQNEAQ come from the germline V gene (reference sequence). The CDR3 protein is CASSLPGQAYGYTF. The CDR3 DNA is TGTGCCAGCAGCTTACCGGGACAGGCCTATGGCTACACCTTC. Full variable domain (outside the CDR3, taken from reference TRBV7-9 and TRBJ1-2): DTGVSQNPRHKITKRGQNVTFRCDPISEHNRLYWYRQTLGQGPEFLTYFQNEAQLEKSRLLSDRFSAERPKGSFSTLEIQRTEQGDSAMYLCASSLPGQAYGYTFGSGTRLTVV.

This chain links TRBV5-1 with TRBJ1-1, with D perhaps matching TRBD1 (6 bases). Germline V gene sequence: CDR1 SGHRS, CDR2 YFSETQ. The CDR3 covers 13 residues. V lost 0 bases to trimming and J lost 4 bases, with 7 bases between them. CDR3 protein: CASSLVGATEAFF. The CDR3 DNA sequence: TGCGCCAGCAGCTTGGTGGGGGCCACTGAAGCTTTCTTT.

This clone was recorded once. The V and J genes are TRBV9 and TRBJ1-4; D unclear. This CDR3 contains 15 residues. V lost 0 bases and J 5 bases, leaving 11 bases between the germline ends. Germline CDR1 and CDR2: SGDLS and YYNGEE. The CDR3 DNA sequence: TGTGCCAGCAGCGTAGAGGAGGCTTGGAATGAAAAACTGTTTTTT. Translated: CASSVEEAWNEKLFF.

This clone was observed once. V and J are TRBV29-1 and TRBJ2-3, with 10 bases fitting TRBD2. Trimming at V came to 4 bases and at J to 1 base, leaving 2 bases not matched to a gene. Germline V gene sequence: CDR1 SQVTM, CDR2 ANQGSEA. This CDR3 contains 14 residues. CDR3: CSVASGRGTDTQYF. CDR3 DNA sequence: TGCAGCGTTGCCAGCGGGAGGGGCACAGATACGCAGTATTTT.

The chain uses TRBV3-1 (or the pseudogene TRBV3-2) and TRBJ2-1; tentatively, D is TRBD2 (6 bases). Trimming pared 3 bases from V and 7 bases from J, leaving 7 bases between. The CDR3 runs 12 residues. Per germline, CDR1 LGHDT and CDR2 YNNKEL (reference sequence). The CDR3 nucleotides are TGTGCCAGCAGCCACGGAGGGAATGAGCAGTTCTTC. It yields the protein CASSHGGNEQFF.

This rearrangement joins TRBV10-2 to TRBJ2-2, with D maybe TRBD1 (6 bases). The V end lost 7 bases, the J end lost 2 bases, and 14 bases lay between the germline ends. CDR1 WSHSY and CDR2 SAAADI come from the germline V gene. The length of the CDR3 is 15 residues. CDR3 region: CASTIDRINTGELFF. DNA for the CDR3: TGCGCCAGCACTATCGACAGGATAAACACCGGGGAGCTGTTTTTT.

This chain uses TRBV19 with TRBJ2-3; TRBD2 matches 7 bases. The CDR3 contains 14 residues. Germline CDR1 and CDR2: LNHDA and SQIVND (reference sequence). J was trimmed by 2 bases and V by 7 bases; bases with no gene match: 6. CDR3 protein: CASTAGDYTDTQYF. CDR3 coding DNA: TGTGCCAGTACTGCGGGGGACTACACAGATACGCAGTATTTT.

The chain is built from TRBV3-1 (or the pseudogene TRBV3-2) and TRBJ2-7, with D perhaps TRBD1 (6 bases). The ends were cut back, 8 bases at V and 3 bases at J, with 11 bases in the middle. CDR3 size: 12 residues. The V gene's germline CDR1 is LGHDT and CDR2 YNNKEL (reference sequence). The CDR3 sequence is CASLGQNYEQYF. CDR3 in DNA: TGTGCCAGCCTAGGACAGAACTACGAGCAGTACTTC.

The chain combines TRBV5-4 with TRBJ2-1; D perhaps matches TRBD1 (6 bases). The CDR3 totals 13 residues. Looked up from germline, CDR1 is SGHNT and CDR2 is YYREEE (reference sequence). V lost 4 bases and J lost 3, with 8 bases in between. DNA of the CDR3: TGTGCCAGCAGCCAGGACAGCTACAATGAGCAGTTCTTC. Translated: CASSQDSYNEQFF.